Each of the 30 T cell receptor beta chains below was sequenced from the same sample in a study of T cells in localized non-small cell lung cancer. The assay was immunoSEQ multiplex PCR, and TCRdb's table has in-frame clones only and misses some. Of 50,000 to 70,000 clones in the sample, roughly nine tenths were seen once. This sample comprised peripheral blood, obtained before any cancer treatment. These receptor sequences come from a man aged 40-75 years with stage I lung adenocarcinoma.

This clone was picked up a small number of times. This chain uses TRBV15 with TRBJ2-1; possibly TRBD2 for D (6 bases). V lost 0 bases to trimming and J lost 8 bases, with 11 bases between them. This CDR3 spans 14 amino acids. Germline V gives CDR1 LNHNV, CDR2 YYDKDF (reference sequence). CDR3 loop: CATSRDRGWHEQFF. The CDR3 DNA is TGTGCCACCAGCAGAGATCGGGGGTGGCATGAGCAGTTCTTC.

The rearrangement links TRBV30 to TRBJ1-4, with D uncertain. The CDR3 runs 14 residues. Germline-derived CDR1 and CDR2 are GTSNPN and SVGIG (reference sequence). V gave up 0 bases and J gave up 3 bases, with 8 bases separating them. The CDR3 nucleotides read TGTGCCTGGAGTGTATTTCGGGCTAATGAAAAACTGTTTTTT. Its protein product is CAWSVFRANEKLFF.

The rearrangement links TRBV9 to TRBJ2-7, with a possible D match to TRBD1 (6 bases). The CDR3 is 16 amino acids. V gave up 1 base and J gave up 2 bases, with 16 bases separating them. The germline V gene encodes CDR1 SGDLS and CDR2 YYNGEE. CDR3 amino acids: CASSVSKDSRTYEQYF. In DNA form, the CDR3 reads TGTGCCAGCAGCGTAAGTAAGGACAGCCGTACCTACGAGCAGTACTTC.

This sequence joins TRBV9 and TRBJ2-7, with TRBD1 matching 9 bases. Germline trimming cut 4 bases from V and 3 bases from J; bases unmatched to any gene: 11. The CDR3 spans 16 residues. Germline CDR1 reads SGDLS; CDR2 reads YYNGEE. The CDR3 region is CASSPNPGTGSYEQYF. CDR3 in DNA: TGTGCCAGCAGCCCGAACCCCGGGACAGGGAGCTACGAGCAGTACTTC.

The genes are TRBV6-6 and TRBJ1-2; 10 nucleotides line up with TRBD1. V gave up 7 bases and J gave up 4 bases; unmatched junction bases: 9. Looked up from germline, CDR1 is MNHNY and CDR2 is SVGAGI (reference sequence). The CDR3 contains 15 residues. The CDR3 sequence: CASILGQGNRYGYTF. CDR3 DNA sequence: TGTGCCAGCATCCTGGGACAGGGGAATCGCTATGGCTACACCTTC.

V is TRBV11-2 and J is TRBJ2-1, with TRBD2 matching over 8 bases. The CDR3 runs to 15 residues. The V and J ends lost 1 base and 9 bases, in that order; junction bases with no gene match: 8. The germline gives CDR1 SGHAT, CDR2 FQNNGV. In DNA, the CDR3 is TGTGCCAGCAGCTTAGGACTAAGCGGGAGAACTGAGCAGTTCTTC. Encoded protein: CASSLGLSGRTEQFF.

CDR3 in amino acids: CASRPDRVVGELFF. CDR3 sequence (DNA): TGTGCCAGCAGACCGGACAGGGTAGTCGGGGAGCTGTTTTTT. The rearrangement links TRBV5-4 to TRBJ2-2; the match to TRBD1 covers 8 bases. The CDR3 runs 14 residues. Germline CDR1 reads SGHNT; CDR2 reads YYREEE (reference sequence). Trimming removed 5 bases from V and 7 bases from J; junction bases left unmatched: 7. Based on the CDR3 plus reference TRBV5-4 and TRBJ2-2, the full variable domain is ETGVTQSPTHLIKTRGQQVTLRCSSQSGHNTVSWYQQALGQGPQFIFQYYREEENGRGNFPPRFSGLQFPNYSSELNVNALELDDSALYLCASRPDRVVGELFFGEGSRLTVL.

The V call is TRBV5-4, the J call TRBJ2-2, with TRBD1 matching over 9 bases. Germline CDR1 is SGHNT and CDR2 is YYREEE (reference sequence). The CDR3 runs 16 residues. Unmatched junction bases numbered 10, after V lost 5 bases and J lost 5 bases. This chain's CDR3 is CASSDAGTGITGELFF. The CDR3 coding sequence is TGTGCCAGCAGTGATGCCGGGACAGGGATTACCGGGGAGCTGTTTTTT.

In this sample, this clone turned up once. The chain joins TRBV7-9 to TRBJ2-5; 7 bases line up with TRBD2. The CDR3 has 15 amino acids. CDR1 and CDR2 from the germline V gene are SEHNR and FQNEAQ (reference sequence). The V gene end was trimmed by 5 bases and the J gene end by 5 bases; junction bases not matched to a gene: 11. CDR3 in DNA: TGTGCCAGCAGCGGACGGGCCGGGGGGAGGGAGACCCAGTACTTC. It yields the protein CASSGRAGGRETQYF.

For the CDR3, the DNA is TGTGCCAGCAGTTCCCTAGCGGGAGAAGAGACCCAGTACTTC. The encoded protein is CASSSLAGEETQYF. The chain has TRBV28 and TRBJ2-5; 10 nucleotides match TRBD2. This CDR3 contains 14 residues. Germline CDR1 is MDHEN and CDR2 is SYDVKM. Trimming took 4 bases from V and 3 from J; bases not matched to a gene: 2.

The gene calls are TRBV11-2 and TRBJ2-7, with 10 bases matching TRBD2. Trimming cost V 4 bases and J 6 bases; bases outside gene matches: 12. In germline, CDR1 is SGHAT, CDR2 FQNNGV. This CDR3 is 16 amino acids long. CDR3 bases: TGTGCCAGCAGCTCGACCCCTAGCGGGGGCCTGATCGAGCAGTACTTC. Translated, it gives CASSSTPSGGLIEQYF. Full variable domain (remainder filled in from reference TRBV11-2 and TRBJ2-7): EAGVAQSPRYKIIEKRQSVAFWCNPISGHATLYWYQQILGQGPKLLIQFQNNGVVDDSQLPKDRFSAERLKGVDSTLKIQPAKLEDSAVYLCASSSTPSGGLIEQYFGPGTRLTVT.

Here the CDR3 DNA reads TGTGCCAGCAGCCAAGTTGGCCAGGGGGATAGTGAGCAGTTCTTC. This sequence encodes CASSQVGQGDSEQFF. This chain joins TRBV14 and TRBJ2-1; 7 bases are a match to TRBD1. J was trimmed by 9 bases and V by 1 base; bases with no gene match: 9. The CDR3 has 15 residues. The germline CDR1 and CDR2 sequences are SGHDN and FVKESK.

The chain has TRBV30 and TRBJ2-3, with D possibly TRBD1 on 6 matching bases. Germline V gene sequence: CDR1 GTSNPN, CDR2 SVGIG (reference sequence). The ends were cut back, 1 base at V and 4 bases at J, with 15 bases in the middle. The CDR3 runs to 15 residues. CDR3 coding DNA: TGTGCCTGGAGTGAACCAGGGGCTGGGGCAGATACGCAGTATTTT. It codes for CAWSEPGAGADTQYF.

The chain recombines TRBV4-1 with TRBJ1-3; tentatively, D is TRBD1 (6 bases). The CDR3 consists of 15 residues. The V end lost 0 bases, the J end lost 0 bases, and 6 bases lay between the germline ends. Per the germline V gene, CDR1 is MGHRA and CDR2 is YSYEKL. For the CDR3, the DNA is TGCGCCAGCAGCCAAGACAGGGGCTCTGGAAACACCATATATTTT. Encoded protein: CASSQDRGSGNTIYF.

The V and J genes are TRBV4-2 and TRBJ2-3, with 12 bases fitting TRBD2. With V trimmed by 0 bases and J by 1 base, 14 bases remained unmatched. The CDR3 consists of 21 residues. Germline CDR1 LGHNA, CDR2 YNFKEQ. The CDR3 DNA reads TGTGCCAGCAGCCAAGACCCTAGTTTGGCTAGCGGGAGGGCTCGCACAGATACGCAGTATTTT. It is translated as CASSQDPSLASGRARTDTQYF.

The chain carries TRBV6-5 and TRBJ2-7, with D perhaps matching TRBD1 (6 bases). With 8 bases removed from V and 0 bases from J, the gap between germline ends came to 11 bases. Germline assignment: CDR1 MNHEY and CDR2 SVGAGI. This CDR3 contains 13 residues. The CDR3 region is CASHRGGSYEQYF. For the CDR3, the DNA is TGTGCCAGCCATCGAGGGGGCTCCTACGAGCAGTACTTC.

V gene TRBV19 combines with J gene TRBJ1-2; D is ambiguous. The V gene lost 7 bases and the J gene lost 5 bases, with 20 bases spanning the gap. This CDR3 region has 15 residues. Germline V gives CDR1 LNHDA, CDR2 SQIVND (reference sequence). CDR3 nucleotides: TGTGCCAGTACCAAAGGCGGAGAGTCGGGGTATGGCTACACCTTC. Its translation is CASTKGGESGYGYTF.

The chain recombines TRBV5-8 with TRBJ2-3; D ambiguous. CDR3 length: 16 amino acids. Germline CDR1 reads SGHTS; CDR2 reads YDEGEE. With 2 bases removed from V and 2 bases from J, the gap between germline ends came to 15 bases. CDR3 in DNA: TGTGCCAGCAGCTTCGGTTTAGTGGTAAACACAGATACGCAGTATTTT. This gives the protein CASSFGLVVNTDTQYF.

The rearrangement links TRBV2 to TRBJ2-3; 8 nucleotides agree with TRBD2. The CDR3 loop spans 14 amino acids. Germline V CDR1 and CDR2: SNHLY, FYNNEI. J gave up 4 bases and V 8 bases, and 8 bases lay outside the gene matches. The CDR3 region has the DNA TGTGCCAGCGGTCGGGGTAGCGGGGCAGATACGCAGTATTTT. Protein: CASGRGSGADTQYF.

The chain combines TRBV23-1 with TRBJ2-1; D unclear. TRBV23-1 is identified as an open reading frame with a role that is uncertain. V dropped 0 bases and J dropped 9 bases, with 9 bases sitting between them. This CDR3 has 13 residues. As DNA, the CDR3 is TGCGCCAGCAGTCAATCTCGACCCGCTGAGCAGTTCTTC. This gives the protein CASSQSRPAEQFF.

CDR3 region: CASRYGAGKTGELFF. The CDR3 DNA reads as TGTGCCAGCAGATACGGTGCAGGGAAAACCGGGGAGCTGTTTTTT. V and J are TRBV7-3 and TRBJ2-2; maybe TRBD1 (5 bases). Trimming cost V 6 bases and J 5 bases, with 16 bases left between them. Germline V gives CDR1 SGHTA, CDR2 FQGTGA. This CDR3 comprises 15 residues. Drawing the rest from reference TRBV7-3 and TRBJ2-2, the complete variable domain is GAGVSQTPSNKVTEKGKYVELRCDPISGHTALYWYRQSLGQGPEFLIYFQGTGAADDSGLPNDRFFAVRPEGSVSTLKIQRTERGDSAVYLCASRYGAGKTGELFFGEGSRLTVL.

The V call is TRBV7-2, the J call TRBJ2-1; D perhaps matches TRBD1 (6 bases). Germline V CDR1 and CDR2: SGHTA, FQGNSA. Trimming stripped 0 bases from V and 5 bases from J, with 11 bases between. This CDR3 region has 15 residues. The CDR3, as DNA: TGTGCCAGCAGCTTAGCACAGGGAGATGACAATGAGCAGTTCTTC. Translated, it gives CASSLAQGDDNEQFF.

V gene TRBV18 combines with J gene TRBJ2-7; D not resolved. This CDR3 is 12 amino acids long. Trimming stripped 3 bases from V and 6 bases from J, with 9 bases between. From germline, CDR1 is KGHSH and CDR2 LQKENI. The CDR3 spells CASSPRNVEQYF. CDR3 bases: TGTGCCAGCTCACCTCGGAATGTCGAGCAGTACTTC. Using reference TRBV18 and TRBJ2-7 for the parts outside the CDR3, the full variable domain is NAGVMQNPRHLVRRRGQEARLRCSPMKGHSHVYWYRQLPEEGLKFMVYLQKENIIDESGMPKERFSAEFPKEGPSILRIQQVVRGDSAAYFCASSPRNVEQYFGPGTRLTVT.

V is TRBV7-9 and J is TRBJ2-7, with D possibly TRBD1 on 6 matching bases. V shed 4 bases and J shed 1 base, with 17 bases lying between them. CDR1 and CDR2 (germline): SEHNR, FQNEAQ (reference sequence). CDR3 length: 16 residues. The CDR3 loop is CASSSPRQVGSYEQYF. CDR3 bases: TGTGCCAGCAGCTCGCCGCGACAGGTTGGGTCCTACGAGCAGTACTTC. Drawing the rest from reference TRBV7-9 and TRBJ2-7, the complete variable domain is DTGVSQNPRHKITKRGQNVTFRCDPISEHNRLYWYRQTLGQGPEFLTYFQNEAQLEKSRLLSDRFSAERPKGSFSTLEIQRTEQGDSAMYLCASSSPRQVGSYEQYFGPGTRLTVT.

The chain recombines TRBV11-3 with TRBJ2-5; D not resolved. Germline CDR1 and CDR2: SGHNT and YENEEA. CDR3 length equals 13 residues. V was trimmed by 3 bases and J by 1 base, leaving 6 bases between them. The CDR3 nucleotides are TGTGCCAGCAGCTTGGGGATCCAAGAGACCCAGTACTTC. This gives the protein CASSLGIQETQYF. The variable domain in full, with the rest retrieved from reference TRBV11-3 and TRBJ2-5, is EAGVVQSPRYKIIEKKQPVAFWCNPISGHNTLYWYLQNLGQGPELLIRYENEEAVDDSQLPKDRFSAERLKGVDSTLKIQPAELGDSAVYLCASSLGIQETQYFGPGTRLLVL.

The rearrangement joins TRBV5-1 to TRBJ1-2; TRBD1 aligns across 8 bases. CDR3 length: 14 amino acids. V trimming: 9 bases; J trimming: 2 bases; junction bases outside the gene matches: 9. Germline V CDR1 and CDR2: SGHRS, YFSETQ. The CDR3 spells CATRDGQGNYGYTF. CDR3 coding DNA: TGCGCCACCAGAGACGGACAGGGAAACTATGGCTACACCTTC.

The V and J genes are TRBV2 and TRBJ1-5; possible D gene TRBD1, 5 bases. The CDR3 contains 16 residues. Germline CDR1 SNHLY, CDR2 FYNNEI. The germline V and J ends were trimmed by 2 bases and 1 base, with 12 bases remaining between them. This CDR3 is CASSEQRGLSNQPQHF. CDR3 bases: TGTGCCAGCAGTGAACAGAGGGGATTGAGCAATCAGCCCCAGCATTTT.

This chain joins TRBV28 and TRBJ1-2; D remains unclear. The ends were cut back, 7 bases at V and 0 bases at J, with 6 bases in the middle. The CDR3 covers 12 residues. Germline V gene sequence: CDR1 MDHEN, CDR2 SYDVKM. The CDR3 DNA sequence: TGTGCCAGCAATTTCCCTAACTATGGCTACACCTTC. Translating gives CASNFPNYGYTF.

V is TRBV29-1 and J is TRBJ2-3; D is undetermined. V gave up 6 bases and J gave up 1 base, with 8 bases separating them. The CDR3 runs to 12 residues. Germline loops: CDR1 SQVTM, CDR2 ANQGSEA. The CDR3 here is CSVKGGTDTQYF. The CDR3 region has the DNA TGCAGCGTCAAAGGAGGCACAGATACGCAGTATTTT.

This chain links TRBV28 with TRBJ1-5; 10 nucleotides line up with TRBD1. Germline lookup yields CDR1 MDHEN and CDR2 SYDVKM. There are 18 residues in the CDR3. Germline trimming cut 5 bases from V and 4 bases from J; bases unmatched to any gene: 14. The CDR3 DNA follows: TGTGCCAGCAGTCCTAGGGGGGACAGGGGATACTCAAATCAGCCCCAGCATTTT. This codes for CASSPRGDRGYSNQPQHF.